Each of the 17 T cell receptor beta chains below was sequenced from the same sample in a study of CXCR3-negative and CXCR3-positive naive CD8 T cells. Each TRB cDNA library was prepared by 5' RACE (with UMI labels). TCRdb re-called the 5' RACE reads and shows each CDR3 protein once, DNA omitted. Reported are tens of thousands of distinct CDR3 sequences; the ten largest clones contain 0.85% to 1.4%. The sample consisted of naive CXCR3- CD8+ T cells from blood. As to subset: CD45RO-CCR7+CD27+CD95- naive CD8+ T cells lacking CXCR3 (TNR3-). The receptors were gathered from a human donor in good health. Some clones in this sample may be carry-over from other donors' samples.

The chain is built from TRBV29-1 and TRBJ2-7; the TCRdb call, TRBD1, lacks DNA for checking. Germline lookup yields CDR1 SQVTM and CDR2 ANQGSEA. The CDR3 contains 14 residues. The CDR3 protein is CSVVEGARSYEQYF.

The V gene is TRBV2, the J gene TRBJ2-7; TCRdb lists TRBD2, though no DNA is available to test this call. The CDR3 loop spans 15 amino acids. Germline V gives CDR1 SNHLY, CDR2 FYNNEI. CDR3 amino acids: CASSEETGPSYEQYF.

This sequence joins TRBV11-2 and TRBJ2-7. CDR3 length equals 16 residues. Germline CDR1 is SGHAT and CDR2 is FQNNGV. CDR3 region: CASSLVYSGILYEQYF.

This chain links TRBV20-1 with TRBJ2-1; TCRdb's D call, TRBD1, is unchecked because there is no DNA. The CDR3 covers 16 residues. Germline V CDR1 and CDR2: DFQATT, SNEGSKA (reference sequence). The CDR3 region is CSAREPGNDIGNEQFF.

The rearrangement uses TRBV29-1 and TRBJ2-3; TCRdb selects TRBD2, and the lack of DNA leaves this call unchecked. Germline assignment: CDR1 SQVTM and CDR2 ANQGSEA. This CDR3 comprises 14 residues. The CDR3 region is CSADSGGRTDTQYF.

The V and J genes are TRBV2 and TRBJ2-7. There are 11 residues in the CDR3. The V gene's germline CDR1 is SNHLY and CDR2 FYNNEI. CDR3 amino acids: CASKVVYEQYF.

This rearrangement joins TRBV29-1 to TRBJ2-5; TCRdb gives TRBD2 as the D gene, but with no DNA this cannot be confirmed. CDR1 and CDR2 (germline): SQVTM, ANQGSEA. The CDR3 is 14 residues long. The CDR3 reads CSVEYAGEGETQYF.

The rearrangement uses TRBV29-1 and TRBJ2-7; TCRdb's assignment of TRBD1 cannot be checked, as there is no DNA. Germline-derived CDR1 and CDR2 are SQVTM and ANQGSEA. This CDR3 region has 15 residues. CDR3 sequence reads: CSVEGKGQGDYEQYF.

This chain uses TRBV29-1 with TRBJ2-7; the D gene TCRdb calls, TRBD1, cannot be checked with no DNA. Germline CDR1 and CDR2: SQVTM and ANQGSEA. This CDR3 region has 14 residues. The CDR3 loop reads CSVSTGASIYEQYF.

This chain uses TRBV29-1 with TRBJ2-7; the TCRdb D gene call, TRBD1, has no DNA to confirm it. CDR3 length equals 13 residues. Germline V lookup: CDR1 SQVTM, CDR2 ANQGSEA. This CDR3 is CSAQTGSSYEQYF.

The genes are TRBV30 and TRBJ2-1; no DNA is available, so the TRBD1 call from TCRdb remains unchecked. This CDR3 spans 14 amino acids. From germline, CDR1 is GTSNPN and CDR2 SVGIG (reference sequence). This chain's CDR3 is CASKVGPPGDEQFF.

V is TRBV29-1 and J is TRBJ2-7; as DNA is missing, the TRBD1 call by TCRdb cannot be tested. Germline V gene data show CDR1 as SQVTM and CDR2 as ANQGSEA. This CDR3 region has 12 residues. The CDR3 here is CSVVTGGHEQYF.

This chain links TRBV6-5 with TRBJ1-6; the TCRdb D gene call, TRBD1, has no DNA to confirm it. The CDR3 totals 13 residues. Germline-derived CDR1 and CDR2 are MNHEY and SVGAGI. The CDR3 is CATATGDNSPLHF.

This chain links TRBV7-2 with TRBJ2-1. The germline V gene encodes CDR1 SGHTA and CDR2 FQGNSA. This CDR3 comprises 15 residues. The CDR3 sequence is CASSLILGSTDEQFF.

The chain is built from TRBV7-8 and TRBJ2-5; TCRdb names TRBD2, which stays unverified in the absence of DNA. CDR3 size: 17 residues. Looked up from germline, CDR1 is SGHVS and CDR2 is FQNEAQ. CDR3 region: CASSYGTSGREQETQYF.

The chain has TRBV30 and TRBJ2-1; the TCRdb call, TRBD2, lacks DNA for checking. Germline lookup yields CDR1 GTSNPN and CDR2 SVGIG (reference sequence). The CDR3 extends over 14 amino acids. The CDR3 protein is CAWRLVAGGGEQFF. Complete variable domain (other parts from reference TRBV30 and TRBJ2-1): SQTIHQWPATLVQPVGSPLSLECTVEGTSNPNLYWYRQAAGRGLQLLFYSVGIGQISSEVPQNLSASRPQDRQFILSSKKLLLSDSGFYLCAWRLVAGGGEQFFGPGTRLTVL.

V and J are TRBV29-1 and TRBJ2-2; TCRdb designates TRBD2, a call that cannot be tested without DNA. Germline values: CDR1 SQVTM, CDR2 ANQGSEA. The CDR3 contains 14 residues. CDR3 protein: CSVEVAGNTGELFF.